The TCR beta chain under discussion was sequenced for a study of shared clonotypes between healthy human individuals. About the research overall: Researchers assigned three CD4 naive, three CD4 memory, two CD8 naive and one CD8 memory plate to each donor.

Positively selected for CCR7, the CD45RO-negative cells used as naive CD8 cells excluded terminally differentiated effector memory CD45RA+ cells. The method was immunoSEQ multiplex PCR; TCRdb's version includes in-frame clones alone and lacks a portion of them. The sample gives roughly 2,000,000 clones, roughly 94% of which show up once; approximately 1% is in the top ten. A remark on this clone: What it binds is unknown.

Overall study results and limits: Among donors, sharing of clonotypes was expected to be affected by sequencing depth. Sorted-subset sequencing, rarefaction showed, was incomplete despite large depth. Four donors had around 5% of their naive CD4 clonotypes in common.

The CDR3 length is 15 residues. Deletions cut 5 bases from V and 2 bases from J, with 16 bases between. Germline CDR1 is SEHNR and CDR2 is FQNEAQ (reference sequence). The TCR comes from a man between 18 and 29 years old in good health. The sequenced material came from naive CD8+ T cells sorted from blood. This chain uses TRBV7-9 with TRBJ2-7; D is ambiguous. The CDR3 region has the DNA TGTGCCAGCAGCGCGCCTGGGTACAGTACCTACGAGCAGTACTTC. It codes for CASSAPGYSTYEQYF.